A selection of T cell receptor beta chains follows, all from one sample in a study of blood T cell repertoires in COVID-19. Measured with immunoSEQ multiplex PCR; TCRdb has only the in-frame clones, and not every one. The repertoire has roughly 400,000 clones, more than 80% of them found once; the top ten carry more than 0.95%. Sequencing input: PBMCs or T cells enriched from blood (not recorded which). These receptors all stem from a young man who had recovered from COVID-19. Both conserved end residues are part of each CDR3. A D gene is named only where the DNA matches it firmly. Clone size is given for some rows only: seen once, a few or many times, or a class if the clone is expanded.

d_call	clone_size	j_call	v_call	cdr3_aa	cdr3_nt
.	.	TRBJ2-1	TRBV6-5	CASDPEPLFSGEQFF	TGTGCCAGCGACCCTGAACCTTTGTTTTCGGGTGAGCAGTTCTTC
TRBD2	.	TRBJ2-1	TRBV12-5	CASGPQLAGGSYNEQFF	TGTGCTAGTGGTCCGCAACTAGCGGGAGGTTCCTACAATGAGCAGTTCTTC
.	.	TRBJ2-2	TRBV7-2	CASSLRTAGELFF	TGTGCCAGCAGCTTACGGACAGCAGGGGAGCTGTTTTTT
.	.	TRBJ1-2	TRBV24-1	CATSLGGASGYTF	TGTGCCACCAGCCTAGGAGGGGCCTCTGGCTACACCTTC
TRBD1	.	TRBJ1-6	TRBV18	CASSPGQVNSPLHF	TGTGCCAGCTCACCCGGACAGGTTAATTCACCCCTCCACTTT
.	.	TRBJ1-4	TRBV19	CASSIPYSSGEKLFF	TGTGCCAGTAGTATCCCTTACTCAAGTGGTGAAAAACTGTTTTTT
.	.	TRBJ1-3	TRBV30	CAWSPPGPGNTIYF	TGTGCCTGGAGTCCACCAGGGCCTGGAAACACCATATATTTT
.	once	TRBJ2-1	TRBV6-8	CASSYGELSPYNEQFF	TGTGCCAGCAGTTACGGAGAGCTTAGCCCCTACAATGAGCAGTTCTTC
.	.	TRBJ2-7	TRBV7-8	CASRSTFGNGPYEQYF	TGTGCCAGCAGAAGTACTTTCGGGAACGGGCCCTACGAGCAGTACTTC
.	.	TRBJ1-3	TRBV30	CAWSLYGNTIYF	TGTGCCTGGAGCCTTTATGGAAACACCATATATTTT
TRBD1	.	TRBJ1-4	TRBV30	CAWSRRQGDYEKLFF	TGTGCCTGGAGTCGTAGACAGGGGGATTATGAAAAACTGTTTTTT
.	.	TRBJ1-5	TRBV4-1	CASSQDLRTDSNQPQHF	TGCGCCAGCAGCCAAGATCTGAGGACAGATAGCAATCAGCCCCAGCATTTT
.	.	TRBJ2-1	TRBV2	CASTADFAGRSEQFF	TGTGCCAGCACAGCGGATTTTGCGGGAAGGAGTGAGCAGTTCTTC
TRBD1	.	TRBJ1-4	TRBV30	CAWNGQGGEKLFF	TGTGCCTGGAACGGACAGGGCGGCGAAAAACTGTTTTTT
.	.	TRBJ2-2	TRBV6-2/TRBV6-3	CASSYSTRNTGELFF	TGTGCCAGCAGTTACTCGACAAGGAACACCGGGGAGCTGTTTTTT
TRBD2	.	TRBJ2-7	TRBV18	CASSLTSDLSYEQYF	TGTGCCAGCTCTCTGACTAGCGACCTCTCCTACGAGCAGTACTTC
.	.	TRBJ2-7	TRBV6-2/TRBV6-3	CASSYSGPYEQYF	TGTGCCAGCAGTTACTCTGGCCCCTACGAGCAGTACTTC
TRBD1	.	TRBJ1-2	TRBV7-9	CASSLEAGGVGYTF	TGTGCCAGCAGCTTAGAGGCAGGGGGCGTTGGCTACACCTTC
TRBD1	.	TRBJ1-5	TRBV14	CASSPTGGNQPQHF	TGTGCCAGCAGCCCGACAGGGGGCAATCAGCCCCAGCATTTT
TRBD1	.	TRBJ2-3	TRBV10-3	CAISPTRTGGTDTQYF	TGTGCCATCAGCCCAACCCGGACAGGGGGCACAGATACGCAGTATTTT
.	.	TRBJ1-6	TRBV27	CASSPSSYNSPLHF	TGTGCCAGCAGTCCCAGCTCCTATAATTCACCCCTCCACTTT
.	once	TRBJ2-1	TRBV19	CASSVSGYNEQFF	TGTGCCAGTAGTGTCTCGGGGTACAATGAGCAGTTCTTC
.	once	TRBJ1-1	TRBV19	CASSRGQANTEAFF	TGTGCCAGTAGTAGGGGGCAGGCGAACACTGAAGCTTTCTTT
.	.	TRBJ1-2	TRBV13	CASSLDRGTNYGYTF	TGTGCCAGCAGCTTAGATCGCGGAACTAACTATGGCTACACCTTC
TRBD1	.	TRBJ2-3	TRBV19	CASRQGFGTDTQYF	TGTGCCAGCCGACAGGGGTTCGGCACAGATACGCAGTATTTT
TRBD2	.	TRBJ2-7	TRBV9	CASSPSASGYEQYF	TGTGCCAGCAGCCCCTCGGCTAGCGGCTACGAGCAGTACTTC
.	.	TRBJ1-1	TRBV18	CASSPTGTEAFF	TGTGCCAGCTCACCAACAGGGACTGAAGCTTTCTTT
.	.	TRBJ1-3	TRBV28	CASSLGGHTIYF	TGTGCCAGCAGTTTAGGGGGCCACACCATATATTTT
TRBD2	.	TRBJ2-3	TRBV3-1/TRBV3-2	CASSQGVVAGSDTQYF	TGTGCCAGCAGCCAAGGGGTAGTAGCGGGATCAGATACGCAGTATTTT